The clone carrying this T cell receptor (beta chain) has a count of ten or more. Its antigen is still unknown. This sample is part of a study of T cells after yellow fever vaccination. Whole-study findings and limits: Faster peaking, at day 5 versus 15, marked a secondary response that was weaker. Across the CD4 and CD8 compartments, a small share of clonotypes was present in both. Booster sampling recovered most clones from primary vaccination (96% CD4, approximately 88% CD8).

For TCR, cDNA came from 5'RACE template switching, which added a universal primer site and UMIs. TCRdb reprocessed the 5' RACE reads via MiXCR and lists one record per CDR3 protein. The sample includes tens of thousands of distinct CDR3 sequences, roughly 7.3% seen only once; the top ten take roughly 31%. Germline V CDR1 and CDR2: MNHEY, SVGEGT. The V end was cut by 3 bases, the J end by 4 bases, with 10 bases between. CDR3 length equals 14 residues. The chain carries TRBV6-2 or TRBV6-3 and TRBJ2-1, with a tentative D call TRBD2 (6 bases). This specimen consisted of CD8+ T cells sorted from PBMCs, obtained roughly 15 days after the first yellow fever vaccination. This TCR came from a man younger than 35 who received the YFV17D yellow fever vaccine. The DNA of the CDR3 is TGTGCCAGCAGTTATGTGGGGGGATACAATGAGCAGTTCTTC. Amino acid sequence: CASSYVGGYNEQFF.